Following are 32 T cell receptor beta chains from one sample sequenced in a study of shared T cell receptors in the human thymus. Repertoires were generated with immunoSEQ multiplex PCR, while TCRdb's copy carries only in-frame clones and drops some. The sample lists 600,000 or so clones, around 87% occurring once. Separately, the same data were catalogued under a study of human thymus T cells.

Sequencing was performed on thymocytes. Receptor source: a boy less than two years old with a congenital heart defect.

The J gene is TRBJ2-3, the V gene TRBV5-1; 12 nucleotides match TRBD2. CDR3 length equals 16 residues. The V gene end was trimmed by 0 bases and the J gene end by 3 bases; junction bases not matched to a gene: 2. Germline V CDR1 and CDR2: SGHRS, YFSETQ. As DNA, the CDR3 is TGCGCCAGCAGCTTGGCTAGCGGGGGGGGTACAGATACGCAGTATTTT. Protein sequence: CASSLASGGGTDTQYF.

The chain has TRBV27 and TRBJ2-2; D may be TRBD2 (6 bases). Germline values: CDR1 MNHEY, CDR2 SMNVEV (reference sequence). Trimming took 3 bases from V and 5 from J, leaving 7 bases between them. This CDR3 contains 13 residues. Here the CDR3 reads CASSLGGTGELFF. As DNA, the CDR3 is TGTGCCAGCAGTTTGGGGGGTACCGGGGAGCTGTTTTTT.

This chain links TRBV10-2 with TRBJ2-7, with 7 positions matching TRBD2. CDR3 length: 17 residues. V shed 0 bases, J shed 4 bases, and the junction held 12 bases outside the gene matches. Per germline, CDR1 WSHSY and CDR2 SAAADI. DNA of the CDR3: TGCGCCAGCAGTGAGTCATCGGCGGGGGACCTTCGGTACGAGCAGTACTTC. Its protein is CASSESSAGDLRYEQYF.

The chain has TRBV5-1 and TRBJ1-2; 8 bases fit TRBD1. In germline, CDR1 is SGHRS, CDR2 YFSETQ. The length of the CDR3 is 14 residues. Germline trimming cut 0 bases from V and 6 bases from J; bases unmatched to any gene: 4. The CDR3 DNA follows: TGCGCCAGCAGCTTGGGCCCAGGGGGCAATGGCTACACCTTC. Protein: CASSLGPGGNGYTF.

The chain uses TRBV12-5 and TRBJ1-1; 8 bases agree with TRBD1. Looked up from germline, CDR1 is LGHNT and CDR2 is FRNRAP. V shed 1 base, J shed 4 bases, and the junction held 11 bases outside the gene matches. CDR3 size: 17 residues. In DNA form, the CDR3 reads TGTGCTAGTGGTTTGGGGTCAGGGGGCGCCTGGGGCACTGAAGCTTTCTTT. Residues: CASGLGSGGAWGTEAFF.

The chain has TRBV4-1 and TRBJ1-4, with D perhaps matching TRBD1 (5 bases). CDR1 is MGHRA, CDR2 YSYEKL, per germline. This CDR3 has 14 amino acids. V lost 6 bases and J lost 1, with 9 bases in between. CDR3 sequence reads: CASRQTETNEKLFF. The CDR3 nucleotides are TGCGCCAGCAGACAGACAGAAACTAATGAAAAACTGTTTTTT.

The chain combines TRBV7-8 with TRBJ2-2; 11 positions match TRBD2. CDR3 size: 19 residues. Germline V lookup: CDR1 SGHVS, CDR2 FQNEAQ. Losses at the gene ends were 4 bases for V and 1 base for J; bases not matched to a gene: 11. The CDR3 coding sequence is TGTGCCAGCAGCTCGTCCCCGGGACTAGCGGAAAAGAACACCGGGGAGCTGTTTTTT. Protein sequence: CASSSSPGLAEKNTGELFF. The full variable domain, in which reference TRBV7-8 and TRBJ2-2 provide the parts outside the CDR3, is GAGVSQSPRYKVAKRGQDVALRCDPISGHVSLFWYQQALGQGPEFLTYFQNEAQLDKSGLPSDRFFAERPEGSVSTLKIQRTQQEDSAVYLCASSSSPGLAEKNTGELFFGEGSRLTVL.

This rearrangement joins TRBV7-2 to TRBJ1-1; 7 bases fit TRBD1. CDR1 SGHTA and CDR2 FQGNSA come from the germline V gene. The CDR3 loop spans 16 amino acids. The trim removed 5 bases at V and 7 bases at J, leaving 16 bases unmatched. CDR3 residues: CASSLIKNRDSSEAFF. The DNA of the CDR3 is TGTGCCAGCAGCCTAATAAAGAACAGGGACAGCAGTGAAGCTTTCTTT.

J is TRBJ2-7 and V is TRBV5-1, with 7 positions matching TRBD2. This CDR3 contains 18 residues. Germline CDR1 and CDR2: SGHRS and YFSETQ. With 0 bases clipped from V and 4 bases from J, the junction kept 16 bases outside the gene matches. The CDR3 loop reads CASSLGPLLRELRYEQYF. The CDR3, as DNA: TGCGCCAGCAGCTTGGGCCCTCTTCTGCGGGAGTTACGATACGAGCAGTACTTC.

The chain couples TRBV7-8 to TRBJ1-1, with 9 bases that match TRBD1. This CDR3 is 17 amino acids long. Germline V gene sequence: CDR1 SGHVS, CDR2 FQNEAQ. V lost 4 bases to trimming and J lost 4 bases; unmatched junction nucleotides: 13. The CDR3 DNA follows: TGTGCCAGCAGCTCCCTCAACCGGGGACAGGGAGGCACTGAAGCTTTCTTT. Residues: CASSSLNRGQGGTEAFF. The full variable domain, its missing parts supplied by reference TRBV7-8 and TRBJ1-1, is GAGVSQSPRYKVAKRGQDVALRCDPISGHVSLFWYQQALGQGPEFLTYFQNEAQLDKSGLPSDRFFAERPEGSVSTLKIQRTQQEDSAVYLCASSSLNRGQGGTEAFFGQGTRLTVV.

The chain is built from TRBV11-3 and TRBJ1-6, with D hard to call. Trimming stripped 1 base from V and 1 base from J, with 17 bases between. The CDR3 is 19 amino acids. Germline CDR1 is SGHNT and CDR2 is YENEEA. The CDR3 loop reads CASSLVYRRRESYNSPLHF. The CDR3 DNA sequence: TGTGCCAGCAGCTTAGTTTATCGGCGGAGAGAGTCCTATAATTCACCCCTCCACTTT.

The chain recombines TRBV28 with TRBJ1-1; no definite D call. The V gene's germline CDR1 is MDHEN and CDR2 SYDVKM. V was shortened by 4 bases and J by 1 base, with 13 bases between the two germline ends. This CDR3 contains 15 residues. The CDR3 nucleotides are TGTGCCAGCAGTTCGCGAGGAGGGCCGAACACTGAAGCTTTCTTT. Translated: CASSSRGGPNTEAFF.

The CDR3 nucleotides read TGTGCCAGCAGCGTAGGTAGTAGAGTTGGTGGTGAGCAGTTCTTC. Its translation is CASSVGSRVGGEQFF. This chain links TRBV9 with TRBJ2-1; no reliable D call. The V end lost 0 bases, the J end lost 9 bases, and 16 bases lay between the germline ends. Germline CDR1 is SGDLS and CDR2 is YYNGEE. The CDR3 has 15 residues.

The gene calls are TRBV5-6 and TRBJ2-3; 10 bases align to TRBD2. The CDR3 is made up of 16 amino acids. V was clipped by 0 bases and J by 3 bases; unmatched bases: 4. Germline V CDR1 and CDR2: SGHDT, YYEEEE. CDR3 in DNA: TGTGCCAGCAGCTTGGGGTCTAGCGGGAGTACAGATACGCAGTATTTT. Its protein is CASSLGSSGSTDTQYF.

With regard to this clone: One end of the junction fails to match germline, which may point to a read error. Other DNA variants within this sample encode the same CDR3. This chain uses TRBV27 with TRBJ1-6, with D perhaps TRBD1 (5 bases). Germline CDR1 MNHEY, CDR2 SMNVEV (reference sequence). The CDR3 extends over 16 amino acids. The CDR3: CASSPGLTPYNSPLHF. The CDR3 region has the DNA TGTGCCAGCAGCCCAGGGCTCACCCCCTATAATTCCCCCCTCCACTTT.

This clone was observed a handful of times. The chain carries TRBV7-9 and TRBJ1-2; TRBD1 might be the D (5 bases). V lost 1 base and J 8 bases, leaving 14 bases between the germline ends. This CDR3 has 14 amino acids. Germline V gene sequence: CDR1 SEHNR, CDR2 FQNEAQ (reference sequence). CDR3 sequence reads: CASSLGAGQGGYTF. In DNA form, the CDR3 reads TGTGCCAGCAGCTTAGGGGCAGGGCAGGGAGGCTACACCTTC.

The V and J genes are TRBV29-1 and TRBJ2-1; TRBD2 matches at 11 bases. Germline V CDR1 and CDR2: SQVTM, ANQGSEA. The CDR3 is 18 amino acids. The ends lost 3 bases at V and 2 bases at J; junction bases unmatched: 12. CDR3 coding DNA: TGCAGCGTTGATTTAGCGGGAGGGCAACTAGACACCTACAATGAGCAGTTCTTC. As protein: CSVDLAGGQLDTYNEQFF.

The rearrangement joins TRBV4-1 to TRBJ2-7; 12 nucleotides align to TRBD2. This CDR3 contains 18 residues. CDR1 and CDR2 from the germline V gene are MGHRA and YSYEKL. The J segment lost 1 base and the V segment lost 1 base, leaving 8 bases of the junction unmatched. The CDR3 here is CASSQGLAGANPSYEQYF. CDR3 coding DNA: TGCGCCAGCAGCCAAGGACTAGCGGGAGCCAACCCTTCCTACGAGCAGTACTTC.

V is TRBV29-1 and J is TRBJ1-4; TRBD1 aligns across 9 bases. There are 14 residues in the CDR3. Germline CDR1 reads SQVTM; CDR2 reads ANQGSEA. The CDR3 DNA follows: TGCACCCCCGGCCGGGACAGGGATAAGGAAAAACTGTTTTTT. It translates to CTPGRDRDKEKLFF.

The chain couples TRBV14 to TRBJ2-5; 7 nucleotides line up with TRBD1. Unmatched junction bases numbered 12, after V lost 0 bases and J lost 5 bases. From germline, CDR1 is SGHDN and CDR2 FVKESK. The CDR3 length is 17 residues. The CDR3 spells CASSQETGSLARETQYF. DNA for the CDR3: TGTGCCAGCAGCCAAGAGACAGGGAGTCTGGCAAGGGAGACCCAGTACTTC.

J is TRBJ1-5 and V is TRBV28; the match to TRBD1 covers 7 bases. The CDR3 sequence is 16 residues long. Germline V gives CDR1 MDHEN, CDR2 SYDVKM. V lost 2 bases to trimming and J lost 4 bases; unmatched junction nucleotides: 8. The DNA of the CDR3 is TGTGCCAGCAGTTTACCGACGACAGGGTTAAATCAGCCCCAGCATTTT. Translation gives CASSLPTTGLNQPQHF.

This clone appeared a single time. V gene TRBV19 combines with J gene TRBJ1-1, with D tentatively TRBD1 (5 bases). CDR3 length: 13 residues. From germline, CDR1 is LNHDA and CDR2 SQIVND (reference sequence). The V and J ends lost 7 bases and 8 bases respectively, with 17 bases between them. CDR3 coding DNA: TGTGCCAGTACCCTGGGACCCGGGAGGGAAGCTTTCTTT. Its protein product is CASTLGPGREAFF.

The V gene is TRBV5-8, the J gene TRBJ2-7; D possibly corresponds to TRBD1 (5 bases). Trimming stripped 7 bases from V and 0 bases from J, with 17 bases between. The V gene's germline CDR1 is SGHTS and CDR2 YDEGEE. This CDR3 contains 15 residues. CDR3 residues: CASRAKAQASYEQYF. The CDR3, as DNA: TGTGCCAGCCGAGCGAAGGCACAGGCCTCCTACGAGCAGTACTTC.

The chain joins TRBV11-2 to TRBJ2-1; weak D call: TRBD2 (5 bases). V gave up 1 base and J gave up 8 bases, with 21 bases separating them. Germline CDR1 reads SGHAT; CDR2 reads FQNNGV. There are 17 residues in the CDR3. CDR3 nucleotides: TGTGCCAGCAGCTTAGTCAAGGGTACTAGGCTTTTCGATGAGCAGTTCTTC. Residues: CASSLVKGTRLFDEQFF.

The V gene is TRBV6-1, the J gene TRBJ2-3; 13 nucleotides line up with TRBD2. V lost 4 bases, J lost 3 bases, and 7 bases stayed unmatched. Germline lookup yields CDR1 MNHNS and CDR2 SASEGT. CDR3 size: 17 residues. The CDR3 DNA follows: TGTGCCAGCAGTGTGGAAACTAGCGGGGGGGCGACAGATACGCAGTATTTT. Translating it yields CASSVETSGGATDTQYF.

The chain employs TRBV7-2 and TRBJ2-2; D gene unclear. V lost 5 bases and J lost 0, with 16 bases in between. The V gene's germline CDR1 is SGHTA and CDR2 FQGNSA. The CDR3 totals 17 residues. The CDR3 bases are TGTGCCAGCAGCCCCACTCACCTACCGACGAACACCGGGGAGCTGTTTTTT. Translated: CASSPTHLPTNTGELFF.

CDR3 nucleotide sequence: TGCGCCAGCAGGGCGGGTCTGAACACTGAAGCTTTCTTT. The encoded protein is CASRAGLNTEAFF. The chain carries TRBV5-1 and TRBJ1-1; D not resolved. The CDR3 runs to 13 residues. Germline CDR1 SGHRS, CDR2 YFSETQ. Trimming removed 5 bases from V and 0 bases from J, with 8 bases in between.

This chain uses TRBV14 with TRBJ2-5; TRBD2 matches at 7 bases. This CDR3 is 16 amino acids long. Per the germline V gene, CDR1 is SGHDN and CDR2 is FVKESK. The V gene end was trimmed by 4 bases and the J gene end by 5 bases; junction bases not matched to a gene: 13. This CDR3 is CASSPTSEFEYETQYF. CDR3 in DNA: TGTGCCAGCAGCCCTACTAGCGAATTTGAGTATGAGACCCAGTACTTC.

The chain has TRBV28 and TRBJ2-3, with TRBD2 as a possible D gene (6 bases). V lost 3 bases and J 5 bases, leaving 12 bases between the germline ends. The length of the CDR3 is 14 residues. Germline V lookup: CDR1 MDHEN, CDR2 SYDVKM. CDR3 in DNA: TGTGCCAGCAGTTTTGAGACGGGGGTAGATACGCAGTATTTT. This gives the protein CASSFETGVDTQYF.

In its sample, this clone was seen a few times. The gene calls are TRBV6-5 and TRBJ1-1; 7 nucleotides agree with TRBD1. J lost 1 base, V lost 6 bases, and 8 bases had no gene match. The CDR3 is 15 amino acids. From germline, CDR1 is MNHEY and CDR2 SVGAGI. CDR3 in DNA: TGTGCCAGCAGGCCGAGGGACAGAGAGAACACTGAAGCTTTCTTT. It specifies CASRPRDRENTEAFF.

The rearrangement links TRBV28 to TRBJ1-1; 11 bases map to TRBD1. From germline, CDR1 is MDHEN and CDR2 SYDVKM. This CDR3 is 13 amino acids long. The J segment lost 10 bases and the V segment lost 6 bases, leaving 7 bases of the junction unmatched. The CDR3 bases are TGTGCCAGCAGCCACCGGGACAGGGGGTCAGCTTTCTTT. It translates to CASSHRDRGSAFF.

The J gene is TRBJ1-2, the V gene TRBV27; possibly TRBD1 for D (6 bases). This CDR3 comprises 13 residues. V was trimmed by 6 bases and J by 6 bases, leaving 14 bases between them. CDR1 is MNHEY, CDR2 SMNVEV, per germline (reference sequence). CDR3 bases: TGTGCCAGCAGAACAGGGAGCTGGGATGGCTACACCTTC. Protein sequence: CASRTGSWDGYTF.